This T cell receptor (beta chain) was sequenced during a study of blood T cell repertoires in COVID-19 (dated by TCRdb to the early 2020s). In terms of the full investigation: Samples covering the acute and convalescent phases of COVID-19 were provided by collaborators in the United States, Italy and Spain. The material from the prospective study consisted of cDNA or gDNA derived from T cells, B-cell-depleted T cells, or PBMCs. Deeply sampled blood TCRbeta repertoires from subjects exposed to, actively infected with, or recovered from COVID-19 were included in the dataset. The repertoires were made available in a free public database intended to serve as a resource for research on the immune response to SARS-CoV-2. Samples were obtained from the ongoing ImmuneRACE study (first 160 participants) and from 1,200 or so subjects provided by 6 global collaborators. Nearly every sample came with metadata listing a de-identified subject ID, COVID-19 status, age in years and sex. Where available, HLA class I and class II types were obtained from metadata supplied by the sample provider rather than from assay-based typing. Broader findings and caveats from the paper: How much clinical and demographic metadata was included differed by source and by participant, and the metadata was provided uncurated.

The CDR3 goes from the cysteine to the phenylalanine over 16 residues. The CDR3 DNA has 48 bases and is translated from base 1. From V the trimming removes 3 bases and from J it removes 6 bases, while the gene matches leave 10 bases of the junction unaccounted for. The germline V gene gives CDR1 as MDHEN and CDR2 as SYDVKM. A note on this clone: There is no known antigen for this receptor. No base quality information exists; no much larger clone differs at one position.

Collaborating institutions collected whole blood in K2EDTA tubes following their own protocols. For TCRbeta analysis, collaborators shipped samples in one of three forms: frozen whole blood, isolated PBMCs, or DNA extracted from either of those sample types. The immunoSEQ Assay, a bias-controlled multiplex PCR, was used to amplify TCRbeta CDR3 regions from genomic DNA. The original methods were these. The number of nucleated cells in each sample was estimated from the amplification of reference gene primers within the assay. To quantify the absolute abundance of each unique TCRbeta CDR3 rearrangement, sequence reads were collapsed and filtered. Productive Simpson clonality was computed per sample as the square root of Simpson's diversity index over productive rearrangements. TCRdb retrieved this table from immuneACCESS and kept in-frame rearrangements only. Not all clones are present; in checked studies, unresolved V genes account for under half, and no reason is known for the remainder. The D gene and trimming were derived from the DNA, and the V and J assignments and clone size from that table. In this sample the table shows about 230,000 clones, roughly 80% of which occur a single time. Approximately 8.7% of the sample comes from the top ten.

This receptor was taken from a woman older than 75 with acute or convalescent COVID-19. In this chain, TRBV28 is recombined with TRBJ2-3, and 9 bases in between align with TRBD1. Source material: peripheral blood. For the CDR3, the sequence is CASSFITGGGLDTQYF. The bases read TGTGCCAGCAGTTTCATAACAGGGGGCGGATTGGATACGCAGTATTTT.